This is a list of T cell receptor beta chains from one sample in a study of blood T cell repertoires in COVID-19. Assay: immunoSEQ multiplex PCR; the TCRdb copy retains only in-frame clones and omits some. The profile shows approximately 23,000 clones, 90% of them singletons. The source material was peripheral blood. Receptors originate from a man between 65 and 80 years old with acute or convalescent COVID-19. CDR3s leave out the opening cysteine and the closing phenylalanine or tryptophan. Clone size is stated in some rows and not others, as once, few, many or a class when expanded.

clone size: NA
V gene: TRBV18
CDR3 protein: ASSPIPSTGGNSPLH

clone size: NA
V gene: TRBV29-1
CDR3 protein: SVEGLGVSYNEQF

clone size: NA
V gene: TRBV4-1
CDR3 protein: ASSQFSSAEGTDTQY

clone size: NA
V gene: TRBV30
CDR3 protein: AWSIGLRGRDEKLF

clone size: few
V gene: TRBV5-6
CDR3 protein: ASSLGGHSGNTIY

clone size: NA
V gene: TRBV6-5
CDR3 protein: ASTPQGLTTGELF

clone size: NA
V gene: TRBV10-3
CDR3 protein: AISESLTGTLGSPLH

clone size: NA
V gene: TRBV30
CDR3 protein: AWVLGVSNSPLH

clone size: NA
V gene: TRBV5-1
CDR3 protein: ASSSLTSGSNEQY

clone size: NA
V gene: TRBV11-2
CDR3 protein: ASSLGQGGGNQPQH

clone size: NA
V gene: TRBV6-5
CDR3 protein: ASSYSMGQREKLF

clone size: NA
V gene: TRBV5-1
CDR3 protein: ASTDSTDTQY

clone size: NA
V gene: TRBV5-4
CDR3 protein: ASSLRTSGSYEQY

clone size: NA
V gene: TRBV28
CDR3 protein: ASSSPLDSNYGYT

clone size: NA
V gene: TRBV27
CDR3 protein: ASLPGTSGSRGTDTQY

clone size: once
V gene: TRBV7-6
CDR3 protein: ASRAFGGGTDNEQF

clone size: NA
V gene: TRBV18
CDR3 protein: ASSPAGGYEQY

clone size: NA
V gene: TRBV5-1
CDR3 protein: ASSPPIGANTGELF

clone size: NA
V gene: TRBV6-2/TRBV6-3
CDR3 protein: ASSYPPPGQGFYLNYEQY

clone size: once
V gene: TRBV7-2
CDR3 protein: ASSQRGNTIY

clone size: NA
V gene: TRBV5-8
CDR3 protein: ASSLAGGPGGEQF

clone size: NA
V gene: TRBV28
CDR3 protein: ASSPVTGTGISPLH

clone size: NA
V gene: TRBV30
CDR3 protein: AWSVEPGGSPLH